This T cell receptor (beta chain) derives from a study of CD8 T cells in ankylosing spondylitis (dated by TCRdb to 2017 to 2019). In the study overall: To find TCR variants linked to disease, the study profiled T cell receptor beta repertoires in ankylosing spondylitis patients and healthy donors. In total, the full study cohort was made up of 85 to 140 healthy donors and 20 to 25 ankylosing spondylitis patients. Peripheral blood was sampled, and synovial fluid was additionally collected from ankylosing spondylitis patients.

What the work shows at the level of the full study, not this receptor alone: According to the report, matched synovial fluid samples from ankylosing spondylitis patients were significantly enriched for the disease-linked clones. Some motif variants were previously reported in synovial fluid and blood of reactive arthritis patients, suggesting common disease-initiation mechanisms. Blood from ankylosing spondylitis patients appeared to be characterized by a TCR beta motif made up of several highly homologous amino acid variants. The disease-linked clones had a CD8+ phenotype and were found at relatively low frequencies in peripheral blood.

V and J lose 4 bases and 5 bases, and a span of 8 bases separates them. CDR1 and CDR2 are read off the germline V gene as SNHLY and FYNNEI. From the cysteine up to the phenylalanine, the CDR3 has a length of 13 residues. CDR3 DNA only is kept here, 39 bases in frame from base 1. The sequencer listed for this sample is Illumina HiSeq 2500. TCR beta libraries were prepared by quantitative 5'-RACE with molecular barcodes. The paper's data handling went like this. A new computational method based on a probabilistic model of VDJ rearrangement was used to identify disease-linked TCR variants. The public sequencing data were trimmed at Q25 with fastp and processed into clonotypes with MiXCR by TCRdb, which kept only in-frame beta chains. Entries are consolidated by CDR3 protein sequence, retaining the most common genes and DNA. It is TCRdb's table, rather than the study itself, that gives the V and J calls and clone size. Here the sample has about 160,000 distinct CDR3 sequences; approximately 20% occur a single time. Around 7.6% of the sample is in the top ten clones.

This clonotype appeared many times. Its binding antigen is unknown. Within one base of it there is no much larger clone, and no base qualities were kept. This sequence originates from a male donor with ankylosing spondylitis or in good health (not recorded which). In this chain, TRBV2 is recombined with TRBJ2-2, with no confidently assigned D gene. The sample comprised blood, either unsorted or a sorted T cell fraction (not recorded which). CDR3 loop: CASSVRGTGELFF. The DNA reads as follows: TGTGCCAGCAGTGTGCGTGGGACCGGGGAGCTGTTTTTT.